This TCR beta chain derives from a study of breast tumors, draining lymph nodes, adjacent tissues. This clonotype was observed a few times. The antigen is unknown. Breast cancer patients provided tissue from their axillary draining lymph nodes. MiXCR, run by TCRdb on the multiplex PCR reads, gives a single entry per CDR3 protein. Seen here are 100,000 or so distinct CDR3 sequences, 21% observed once, and the top ten hold over 1%. Overall study results and limits: Data only fit, rather than demonstrated, lymph node origin of most tumor T cells. Tumor repertoires ranked between lymph nodes and nontumor tissue in diversity, with V and J gene preferences. The data were judged consistent with most tumor T cells coming from lymph node and expanding in tumor. Compared with basal-like, luminal-like tumors shared significantly more repertoire with nontumor tissue.

Trimming cost V 4 bases and J 2 bases, with 14 bases left between them. Germline-derived CDR1 and CDR2 are SGHNT and YYREEE (reference sequence). The CDR3 runs to 15 residues. This TCR came from a female donor with breast cancer. Some clones in this sample may be carry-over from other donors' samples. The sample consisted of axillary lymph node tissue. The J gene is TRBJ2-3, the V gene TRBV5-4; D is ambiguous. CDR3 in amino acids: CASSPVQISTDTQYF. In DNA form, the CDR3 reads TGTGCCAGCAGCCCCGTACAAATCTCCACAGATACGCAGTATTTT. Supplemented by reference TRBV5-4 and TRBJ2-3, the full variable domain reads ETGVTQSPTHLIKTRGQQVTLRCSSQSGHNTVSWYQQALGQGPQFIFQYYREEENGRGNFPPRFSGLQFPNYSSELNVNALELDDSALYLCASSPVQISTDTQYFGPGTRLTVL.